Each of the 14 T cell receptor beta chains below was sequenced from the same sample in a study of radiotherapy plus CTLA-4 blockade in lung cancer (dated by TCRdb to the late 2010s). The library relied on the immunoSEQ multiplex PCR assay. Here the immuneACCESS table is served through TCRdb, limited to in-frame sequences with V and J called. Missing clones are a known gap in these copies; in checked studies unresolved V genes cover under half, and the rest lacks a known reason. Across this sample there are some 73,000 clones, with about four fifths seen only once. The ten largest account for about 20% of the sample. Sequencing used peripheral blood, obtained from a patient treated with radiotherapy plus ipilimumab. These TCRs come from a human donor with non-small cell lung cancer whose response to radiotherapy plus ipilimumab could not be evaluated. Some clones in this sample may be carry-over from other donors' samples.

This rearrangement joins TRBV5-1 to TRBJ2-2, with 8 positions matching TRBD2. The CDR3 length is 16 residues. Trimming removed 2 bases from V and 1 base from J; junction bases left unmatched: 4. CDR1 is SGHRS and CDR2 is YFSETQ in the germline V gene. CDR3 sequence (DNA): TGCGCCAGCAGCTTCGTCCTAGCGGGGAACACCGGGGAGCTGTTTTTT. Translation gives CASSFVLAGNTGELFF. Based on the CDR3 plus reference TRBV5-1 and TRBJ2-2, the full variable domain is KAGVTQTPRYLIKTRGQQVTLSCSPISGHRSVSWYQQTPGQGLQFLFEYFSETQRNKGNFPGRFSGRQFSNSRSEMNVSTLELGDSALYLCASSFVLAGNTGELFFGEGSRLTVL.

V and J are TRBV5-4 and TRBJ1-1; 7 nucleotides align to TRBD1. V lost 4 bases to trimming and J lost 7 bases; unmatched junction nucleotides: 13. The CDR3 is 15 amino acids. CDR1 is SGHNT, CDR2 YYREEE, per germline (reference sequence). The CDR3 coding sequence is TGTGCCAGCAGCCATCCTACCCCGGGACAGAATGAAGCTTTCTTT. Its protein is CASSHPTPGQNEAFF.

The CDR3 loop is CASSSRTAGSYNSPLHF. CDR3 sequence (DNA): TGTGCCAGCAGCTCCCGGACAGCAGGCTCCTATAATTCACCCCTCCACTTT. The chain recombines TRBV9 with TRBJ1-6, with a possible D match to TRBD1 (6 bases). Germline CDR1 reads SGDLS; CDR2 reads YYNGEE. Deletions cut 4 bases from V and 0 bases from J, with 14 bases between. This CDR3 is built from 17 residues.

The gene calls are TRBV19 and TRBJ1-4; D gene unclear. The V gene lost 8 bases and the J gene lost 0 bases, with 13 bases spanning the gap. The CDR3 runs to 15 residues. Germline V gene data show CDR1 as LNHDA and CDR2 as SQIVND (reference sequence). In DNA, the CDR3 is TGTGCCAGTTCCGGGAGCGATGCAACTAATGAAAAACTGTTTTTT. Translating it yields CASSGSDATNEKLFF.

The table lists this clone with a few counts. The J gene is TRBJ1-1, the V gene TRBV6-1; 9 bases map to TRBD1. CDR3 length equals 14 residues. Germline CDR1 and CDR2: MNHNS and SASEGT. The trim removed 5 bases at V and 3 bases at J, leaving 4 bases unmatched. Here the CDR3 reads CASSQDRGDTEAFF. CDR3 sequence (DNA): TGTGCCAGCAGTCAGGACAGGGGAGACACTGAAGCTTTCTTT.

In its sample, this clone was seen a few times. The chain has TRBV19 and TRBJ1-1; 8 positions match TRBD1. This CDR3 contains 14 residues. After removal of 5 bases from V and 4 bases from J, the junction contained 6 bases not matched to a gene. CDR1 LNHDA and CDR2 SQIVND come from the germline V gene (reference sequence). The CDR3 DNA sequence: TGTGCCAGTAGTCGACAGGGGTGGGCCACTGAAGCTTTCTTT. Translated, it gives CASSRQGWATEAFF.

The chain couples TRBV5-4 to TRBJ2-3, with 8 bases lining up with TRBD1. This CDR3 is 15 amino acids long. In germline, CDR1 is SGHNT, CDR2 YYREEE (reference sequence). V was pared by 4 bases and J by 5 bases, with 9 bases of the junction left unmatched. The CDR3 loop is CASSPGQGVIDTQYF. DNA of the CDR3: TGTGCCAGCAGCCCCGGACAGGGTGTAATAGATACGCAGTATTTT. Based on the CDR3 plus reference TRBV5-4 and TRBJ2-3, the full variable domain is ETGVTQSPTHLIKTRGQQVTLRCSSQSGHNTVSWYQQALGQGPQFIFQYYREEENGRGNFPPRFSGLQFPNYSSELNVNALELDDSALYLCASSPGQGVIDTQYFGPGTRLTVL.

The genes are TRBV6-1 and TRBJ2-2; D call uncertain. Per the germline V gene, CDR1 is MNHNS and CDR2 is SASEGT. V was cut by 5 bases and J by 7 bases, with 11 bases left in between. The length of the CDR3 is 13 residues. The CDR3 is CASSYYKNGELFF. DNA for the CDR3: TGTGCCAGCAGTTATTACAAGAACGGGGAGCTGTTTTTT.

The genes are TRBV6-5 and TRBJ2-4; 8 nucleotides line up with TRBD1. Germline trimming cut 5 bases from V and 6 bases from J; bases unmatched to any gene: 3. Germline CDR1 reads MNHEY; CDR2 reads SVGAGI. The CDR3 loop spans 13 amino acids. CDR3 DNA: TGTGCCAGCAGTCTGGGACAGGCAAACATTCAGTACTTC. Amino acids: CASSLGQANIQYF.

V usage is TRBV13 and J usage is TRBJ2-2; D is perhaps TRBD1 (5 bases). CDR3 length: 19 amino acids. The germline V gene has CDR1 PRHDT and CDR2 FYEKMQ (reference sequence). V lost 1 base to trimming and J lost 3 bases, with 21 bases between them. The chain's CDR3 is CASSLEGLRAKGDTGELFF. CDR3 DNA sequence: TGTGCCAGCAGCTTAGAGGGGCTTAGGGCCAAGGGTGACACCGGGGAGCTGTTTTTT.

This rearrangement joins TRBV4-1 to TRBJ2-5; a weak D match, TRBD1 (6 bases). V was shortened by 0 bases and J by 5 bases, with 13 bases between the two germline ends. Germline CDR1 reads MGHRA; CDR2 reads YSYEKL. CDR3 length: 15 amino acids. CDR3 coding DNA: TGCGCCAGCAGCCAAGACAGGGGTCGGGGCGAGACCCAGTACTTC. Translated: CASSQDRGRGETQYF.

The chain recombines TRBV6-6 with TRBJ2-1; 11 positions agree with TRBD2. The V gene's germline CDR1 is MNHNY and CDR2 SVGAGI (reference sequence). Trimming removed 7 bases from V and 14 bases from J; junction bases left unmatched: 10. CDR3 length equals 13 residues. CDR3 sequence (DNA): TGTGCCAGCAAACTACGAAATAGCGGGGGGGAGTTCTTC. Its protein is CASKLRNSGGEFF.

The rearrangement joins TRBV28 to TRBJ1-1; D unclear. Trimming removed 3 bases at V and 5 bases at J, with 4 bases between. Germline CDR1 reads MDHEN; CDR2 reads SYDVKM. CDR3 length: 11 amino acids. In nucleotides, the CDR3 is TGTGCCAGCAGTTTTTCGACTGAAGCTTTCTTT. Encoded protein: CASSFSTEAFF.

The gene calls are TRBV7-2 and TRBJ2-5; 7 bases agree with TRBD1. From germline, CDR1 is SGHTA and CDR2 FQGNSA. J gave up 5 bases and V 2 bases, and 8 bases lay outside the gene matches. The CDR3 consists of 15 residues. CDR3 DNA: TGTGCCAGCAGCTTACAGGGGACAGTTGGGGAGACCCAGTACTTC. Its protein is CASSLQGTVGETQYF.